One and the same sample provided the 12 T cell receptor beta chains below, sequenced in a study of T-cell reconstitution after alpha-beta-depleted transplantation in children. Preparation of the TCRbeta library was carried out with unique molecular identifiers. TCRdb redid the calling of the PCR reads with MiXCR, one entry per CDR3 protein. Of about 230,000 distinct CDR3 sequences in the sample, 8% to 10% were seen once. The sequencing here drew on PBMCs from the stem cell graft donor, taken from the stem cell graft. Source of these receptors: a human donor who donated a stem cell graft to a child with acute lymphoblastic leukemia.

This clonotype was seen more than once but under ten times. The chain joins TRBV6-1 to TRBJ1-1, with D possibly matching TRBD1 (6 bases). The CDR3 runs to 15 residues. The V gene lost 5 bases and the J gene lost 3 bases, with 16 bases spanning the gap. Germline loops: CDR1 MNHNS, CDR2 SASEGT. In nucleotides, the CDR3 is TGTGCCAGCAGTAAGCCGACAGAGGGGGACACTGAAGCTTTCTTT. Encoded protein: CASSKPTEGDTEAFF.

The sample holds a few counts of this clonotype. The chain employs TRBV29-1 and TRBJ2-5, with 7 nucleotides matching TRBD1. V was pared by 6 bases and J by 4 bases, with 11 bases of the junction left unmatched. The CDR3 is 14 residues long. Per germline, CDR1 SQVTM and CDR2 ANQGSEA. The CDR3 DNA sequence: TGCAGCGTGGGCATTAGACAGGGTTTAGAGACCCAGTACTTC. This sequence encodes CSVGIRQGLETQYF.

The chain is built from TRBV29-1 and TRBJ1-5; D is perhaps TRBD1 (6 bases). The germline V and J ends were trimmed by 7 bases and 7 bases, with 23 bases remaining between them. The CDR3 has 15 amino acids. Germline V gene lookup returns CDR1 SQVTM and CDR2 ANQGSEA. CDR3 nucleotides: TGCAGCGCCTCCCACGGAACCAACAGGGACCAGCCCCAGCATTTT. Protein product: CSASHGTNRDQPQHF.

This clonotype was counted many times. The gene calls are TRBV5-1 and TRBJ1-1, with 10 bases fitting TRBD1. Germline CDR1 is SGHRS and CDR2 is YFSETQ. Trimming cost V 4 bases and J 2 bases; bases outside gene matches: 17. The CDR3 runs 19 residues. The CDR3 coding sequence is TGCGCCAGCAGCGCGACATCCGGGACAGGGGTCCCGATCAACACTGAAGCTTTCTTT. Protein sequence: CASSATSGTGVPINTEAFF.

This clonotype came up many times. The chain links TRBV4-3 to TRBJ2-3; 7 bases are shared with TRBD1. The CDR3 spans 16 residues. The J segment lost 1 base and the V segment lost 1 base, leaving 5 bases of the junction unmatched. Germline V gene lookup returns CDR1 LGHNA and CDR2 YSLEER. The CDR3 DNA reads as TGCGCCAGCAGCCAAGCAGGGGGTTTTGGCACAGATACGCAGTATTTT. Translating it yields CASSQAGGFGTDTQYF.

This chain joins TRBV27 and TRBJ1-1; weak D call: TRBD1 (5 bases). This CDR3 contains 14 residues. Per germline, CDR1 MNHEY and CDR2 SMNVEV (reference sequence). The ends were cut back, 0 bases at V and 11 bases at J, with 16 bases in the middle. The CDR3 here is CASSLSRDSSLAFF. CDR3 DNA sequence: TGTGCCAGCAGTTTATCGCGGGACTCCTCTTTGGCTTTCTTT.

This clonotype has a count of ten or more. The rearrangement links TRBV20-1 to TRBJ1-5; D is undetermined. Germline assignment: CDR1 DFQATT and CDR2 SNEGSKA (reference sequence). Trimming shortened V by 5 bases and J by 3 bases, and 8 bases separated the two germline ends. The CDR3 totals 12 residues. The CDR3 DNA reads TGCAGTGCTGGGCTCTTCAATCAGCCCCAGCATTTT. Translating gives CSAGLFNQPQHF.

The rearrangement links TRBV7-2 to TRBJ2-4, with a tentative D call TRBD1 (7 bases). Germline loops: CDR1 SGHTA, CDR2 FQGNSA. CDR3 length equals 14 residues. The V gene lost 1 base and the J gene lost 12 bases, with 16 bases spanning the gap. For the CDR3, the DNA is TGTGCCAGCAGCTTAGAGGAGGGGGCAGGCGGTCAGTACTTC. Encoded protein: CASSLEEGAGGQYF.

This clonotype was seen only a few times. This chain uses TRBV4-1 with TRBJ1-1; D is possibly TRBD1 (6 bases). V was clipped by 0 bases and J by 5 bases, with 13 bases between them. The CDR3 has 15 residues. Germline CDR1 and CDR2: MGHRA and YSYEKL. The CDR3 loop reads CASSQDRTDLTEAFF. Written as DNA, the CDR3 is TGCGCCAGCAGCCAAGATAGGACAGACCTTACTGAAGCTTTCTTT.

In this sample, this clonotype turned up a few times. This rearrangement joins TRBV7-8 to TRBJ1-5, with D tentatively TRBD1 (6 bases). The CDR3 is 16 residues long. The germline V gene encodes CDR1 SGHVS and CDR2 FQNEAQ. Trimming shortened V by 5 bases and J by 3 bases, and 17 bases separated the two germline ends. The CDR3 coding sequence is TGTGCCAGCAGCGATCGACAGGTTGATGACAATCAGCCCCAGCATTTT. Its translation is CASSDRQVDDNQPQHF.

In its sample, this clonotype was seen many times. The rearrangement links TRBV6-5 to TRBJ1-6; D is unclear. V was trimmed by 0 bases and J by 11 bases, leaving 8 bases between them. The CDR3 extends over 13 amino acids. CDR1 and CDR2 (germline): MNHEY, SVGAGI. The CDR3 here is CASSYSGETPLHF. The CDR3 bases are TGTGCCAGCAGTTACTCGGGAGAAACACCCCTCCACTTT.

The sample holds many counts of this clonotype. V is TRBV2 and J is TRBJ2-7; D possibly corresponds to TRBD1 (6 bases). Germline-derived CDR1 and CDR2 are SNHLY and FYNNEI. V gave up 3 bases and J gave up 2 bases, with 8 bases separating them. The CDR3 runs to 13 residues. The CDR3 loop is CASSEKGAYEQYF. The CDR3 DNA follows: TGTGCCAGCAGTGAGAAGGGGGCCTACGAGCAGTACTTC.